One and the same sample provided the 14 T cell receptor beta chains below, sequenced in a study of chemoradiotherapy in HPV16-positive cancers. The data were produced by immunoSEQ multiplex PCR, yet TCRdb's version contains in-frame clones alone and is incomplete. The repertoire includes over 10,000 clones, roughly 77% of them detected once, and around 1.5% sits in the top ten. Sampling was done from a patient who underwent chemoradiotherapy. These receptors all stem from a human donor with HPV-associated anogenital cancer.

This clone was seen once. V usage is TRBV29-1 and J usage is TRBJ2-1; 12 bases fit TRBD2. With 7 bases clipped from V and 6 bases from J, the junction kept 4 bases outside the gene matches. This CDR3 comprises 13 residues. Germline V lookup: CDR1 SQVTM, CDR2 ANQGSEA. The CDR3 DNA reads TGCAGCGGGGGGACTAGCGGGCCCAATGAGCAGTTCTTC. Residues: CSGGTSGPNEQFF.

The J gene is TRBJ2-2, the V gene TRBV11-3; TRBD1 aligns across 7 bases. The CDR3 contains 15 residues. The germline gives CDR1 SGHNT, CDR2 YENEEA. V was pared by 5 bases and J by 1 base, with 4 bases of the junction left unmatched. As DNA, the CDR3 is TGTGCCAGCAGCCGTCGACAGGGGAACACCGGGGAGCTGTTTTTT. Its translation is CASSRRQGNTGELFF.

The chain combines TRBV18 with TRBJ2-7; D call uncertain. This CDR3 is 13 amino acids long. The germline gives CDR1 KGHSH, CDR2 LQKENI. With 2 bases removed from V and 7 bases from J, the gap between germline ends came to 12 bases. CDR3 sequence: CASSPVASGEQYF. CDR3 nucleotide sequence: TGTGCCAGCTCACCAGTGGCATCCGGTGAGCAGTACTTC.

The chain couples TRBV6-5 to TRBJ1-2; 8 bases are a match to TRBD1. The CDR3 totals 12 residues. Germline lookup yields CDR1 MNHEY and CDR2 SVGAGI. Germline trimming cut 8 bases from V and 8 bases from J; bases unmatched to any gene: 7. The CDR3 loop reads CASLGTGEGYTF. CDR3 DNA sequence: TGTGCCAGCCTAGGGACAGGAGAAGGCTACACCTTC.

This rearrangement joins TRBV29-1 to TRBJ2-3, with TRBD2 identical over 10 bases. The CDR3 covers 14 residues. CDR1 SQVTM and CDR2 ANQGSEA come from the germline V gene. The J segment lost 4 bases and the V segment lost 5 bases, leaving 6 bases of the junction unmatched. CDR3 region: CSVRSSGGADTQYF. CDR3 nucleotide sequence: TGCAGCGTTAGGTCTAGCGGGGGTGCAGATACGCAGTATTTT.

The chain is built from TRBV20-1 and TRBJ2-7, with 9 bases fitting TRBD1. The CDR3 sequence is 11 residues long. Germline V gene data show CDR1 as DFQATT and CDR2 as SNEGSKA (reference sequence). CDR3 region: CSGTGKNEQYF. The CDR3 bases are TGCAGCGGGACAGGGAAAAACGAGCAGTACTTC.

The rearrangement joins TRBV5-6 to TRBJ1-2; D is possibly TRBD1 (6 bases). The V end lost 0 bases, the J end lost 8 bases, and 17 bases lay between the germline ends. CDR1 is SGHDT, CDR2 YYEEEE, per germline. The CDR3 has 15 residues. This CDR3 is CASSLANGGPLGYTF. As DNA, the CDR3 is TGTGCCAGCAGCTTGGCCAACGGGGGGCCCTTAGGCTACACCTTC.

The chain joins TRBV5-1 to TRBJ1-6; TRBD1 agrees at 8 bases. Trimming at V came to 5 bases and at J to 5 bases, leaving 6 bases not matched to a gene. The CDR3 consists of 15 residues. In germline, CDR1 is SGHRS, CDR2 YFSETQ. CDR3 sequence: CASRRGTGDNSPLHF. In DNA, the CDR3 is TGCGCCAGCAGGCGCGGGACAGGCGATAATTCACCCCTCCACTTT.

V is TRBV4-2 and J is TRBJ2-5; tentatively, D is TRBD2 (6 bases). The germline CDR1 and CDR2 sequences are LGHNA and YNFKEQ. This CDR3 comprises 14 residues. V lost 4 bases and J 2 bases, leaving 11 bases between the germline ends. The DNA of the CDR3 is TGTGCCAGCAGCCCCTCGGGAGAGCAAGAGACCCAGTACTTC. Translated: CASSPSGEQETQYF.

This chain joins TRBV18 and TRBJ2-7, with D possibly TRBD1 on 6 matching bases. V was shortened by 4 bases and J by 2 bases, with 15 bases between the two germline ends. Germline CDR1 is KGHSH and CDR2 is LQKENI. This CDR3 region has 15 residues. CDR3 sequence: CASSRAGAGAYEQYF. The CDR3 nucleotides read TGTGCCAGCTCACGAGCTGGGGCAGGGGCCTACGAGCAGTACTTC. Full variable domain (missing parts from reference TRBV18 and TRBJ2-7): NAGVMQNPRHLVRRRGQEARLRCSPMKGHSHVYWYRQLPEEGLKFMVYLQKENIIDESGMPKERFSAEFPKEGPSILRIQQVVRGDSAAYFCASSRAGAGAYEQYFGPGTRLTVT.

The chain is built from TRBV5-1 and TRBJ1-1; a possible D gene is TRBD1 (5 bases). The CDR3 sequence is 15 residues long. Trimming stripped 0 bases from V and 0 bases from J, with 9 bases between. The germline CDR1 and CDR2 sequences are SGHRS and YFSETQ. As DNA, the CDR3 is TGCGCCAGCAGCTTGGCCTCAGGGATGAACACTGAAGCTTTCTTT. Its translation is CASSLASGMNTEAFF.

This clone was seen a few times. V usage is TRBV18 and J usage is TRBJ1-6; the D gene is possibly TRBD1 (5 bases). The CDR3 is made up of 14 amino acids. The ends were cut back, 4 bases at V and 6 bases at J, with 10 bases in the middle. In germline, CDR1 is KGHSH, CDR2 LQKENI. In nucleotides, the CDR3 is TGTGCCAGCTCACGGGACCGTCTTAATTCACCCCTCCACTTT. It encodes CASSRDRLNSPLHF.

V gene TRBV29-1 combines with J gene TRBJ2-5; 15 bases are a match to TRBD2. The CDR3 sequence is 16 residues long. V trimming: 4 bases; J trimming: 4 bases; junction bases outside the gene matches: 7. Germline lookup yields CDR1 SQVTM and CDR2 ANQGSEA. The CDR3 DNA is TGCAGCGTTGCCGGACTAGCGGGGGGGCGGGGAGAGACCCAGTACTTC. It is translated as CSVAGLAGGRGETQYF.

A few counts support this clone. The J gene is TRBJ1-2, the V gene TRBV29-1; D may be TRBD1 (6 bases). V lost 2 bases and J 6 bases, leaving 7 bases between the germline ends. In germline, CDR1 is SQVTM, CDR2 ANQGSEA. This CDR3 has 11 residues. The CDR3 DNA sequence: TGCAGCGTTGAAAGGGGGAATGGCTACACCTTC. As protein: CSVERGNGYTF.